The 8 T cell receptor beta chains reported below all come from one sample, sequenced in a study of T cell responses to AZD1222 COVID-19 vaccine. TCRdb keeps only in-frame clones here, not all; method: immunoSEQ multiplex PCR. The sample has 100,000 to 150,000 clones, 70% to 90% seen once. Sample: peripheral blood, taken on day 0 of AZD1222 vaccination. The receptors come from an adult in good health.

This clone is a singleton in its sample. V gene TRBV5-1 combines with J gene TRBJ2-2; 8 nucleotides line up with TRBD1. There are 17 residues in the CDR3. Germline trimming cut 5 bases from V and 5 bases from J; bases unmatched to any gene: 14. The germline gives CDR1 SGHRS, CDR2 YFSETQ. The CDR3 nucleotides are TGCGCCAGCAGTCTAAACCCGTCAGGACAGGGTACCGGGGAGCTGTTTTTT. Protein product: CASSLNPSGQGTGELFF. The variable domain in full, completed from reference TRBV5-1 and TRBJ2-2, reads KAGVTQTPRYLIKTRGQQVTLSCSPISGHRSVSWYQQTPGQGLQFLFEYFSETQRNKGNFPGRFSGRQFSNSRSEMNVSTLELGDSALYLCASSLNPSGQGTGELFFGEGSRLTVL.

The rearrangement uses TRBV7-9 and TRBJ1-1; D unresolved. With 7 bases removed from V and 1 base from J, the gap between germline ends came to 7 bases. This CDR3 region has 12 residues. Germline V gene data show CDR1 as SEHNR and CDR2 as FQNEAQ (reference sequence). The CDR3 region has the DNA TGTGCCAGCACCCTCCGGAACACTGAAGCTTTCTTT. Translating gives CASTLRNTEAFF.

The CDR3 here is CASSLARVGYNSPLHF. In DNA, the CDR3 is TGTGCCAGCAGCTTAGCCCGGGTGGGGTATAATTCACCCCTCCACTTT. The chain links TRBV7-9 to TRBJ1-6; D remains ambiguous. V gave up 0 bases and J gave up 4 bases, with 10 bases separating them. CDR3 length: 16 residues. Germline CDR1 and CDR2: SEHNR and FQNEAQ (reference sequence).

This sequence joins TRBV19 and TRBJ2-7; the D gene is possibly TRBD2 (5 bases). The CDR3 runs to 17 residues. The germline CDR1 and CDR2 sequences are LNHDA and SQIVND (reference sequence). Between the trimmed V and J ends, which lost 3 bases and 5 bases, there was a span of 23 bases. The CDR3: CASSIELDYYYNNEQYF. The CDR3 nucleotides read TGTGCCAGTAGTATCGAACTTGACTACTACTATAATAACGAGCAGTACTTC.

V and J are TRBV7-3 and TRBJ1-1; no definite D call. Deletions cut 5 bases from V and 3 bases from J, with 10 bases between. The CDR3 totals 13 residues. The germline V gene encodes CDR1 SGHTA and CDR2 FQGTGA. CDR3 protein: CASSNRGDTEAFF. Written as DNA, the CDR3 is TGTGCCAGCAGCAACCGTGGTGACACTGAAGCTTTCTTT.

This clone was picked up a small number of times. The chain has TRBV6-6 and TRBJ1-5; no clear D. Trimming removed 0 bases from V and 2 bases from J, with 8 bases in between. CDR1 is MNHNY and CDR2 is SVGAGI in the germline V gene (reference sequence). The CDR3 has 15 residues. CDR3: CASSYSGRGNQPQHF. CDR3 nucleotide sequence: TGTGCCAGCAGTTACTCAGGGAGGGGCAATCAGCCCCAGCATTTT.

The V and J genes are TRBV18 and TRBJ2-5, with 10 nucleotides matching TRBD1. V lost 3 bases and J lost 6; bases outside the gene matches: 7. CDR1 KGHSH and CDR2 LQKENI come from the germline V gene. There are 15 residues in the CDR3. This CDR3 is CASSPRDRGSKTQYF. CDR3 sequence (DNA): TGTGCCAGCTCACCGCGGGACAGGGGTTCCAAGACCCAGTACTTC.

The chain carries TRBV9 and TRBJ1-1; D is unresolved. The CDR3 has 11 residues. Germline CDR1 is SGDLS and CDR2 is YYNGEE. V was pared by 1 base and J by 2 bases, with 0 bases between. CDR3 residues: CASSVNTEAFF. The CDR3 DNA sequence: TGTGCCAGCAGCGTAAACACTGAAGCTTTCTTT.